This T cell receptor beta chain was sequenced for a study of graft-versus-host responses after intestinal transplantation. Sequencing used immunoSEQ multiplex PCR; TCRdb keeps in-frame clones, though not all of them. The data show over 75,000 clones, more than 75% seen once. Germline CDR1 is SGHTA and CDR2 is FQGNSA. V was trimmed by 5 bases and J by 3 bases, leaving 3 bases between them. This CDR3 has 11 residues. This TCR was recovered from a human patient who received an intestinal transplant, so some T cells may come from the graft donor. This specimen was PBMCs, taken 255 days after intestinal transplant. The genes are TRBV7-2 and TRBJ2-3, with no clear D. The CDR3 region has the DNA TGTGCCAGCAGCAATACAGATACGCAGTATTTT. This translates into CASSNTDTQYF. Combining the CDR3 with reference TRBV7-2 and TRBJ2-3 gives the whole variable domain GAGVSQSPSNKVTEKGKDVELRCDPISGHTALYWYRQSLGQGLEFLIYFQGNSAPDKSGLPSDRFSAERTGGSVSTLTIQRTQQEDSAVYLCASSNTDTQYFGPGTRLTVL.